A single sample is the source of the 17 T cell receptor beta chains below, sequenced in a study of blood T cell repertoires in COVID-19. Measured with immunoSEQ multiplex PCR; TCRdb has only the in-frame clones, and not every one. Of fewer than 200,000 clones listed, roughly 84% are singletons. What was sequenced was PBMCs or T cells enriched from blood (not recorded which). Receptors were obtained from a man aged 60-69 years who had recovered from COVID-19.

This clone was observed a few times. The chain joins TRBV29-1 to TRBJ2-2; D possibly corresponds to TRBD1 (6 bases). V dropped 4 bases and J dropped 2 bases, with 14 bases sitting between them. Germline V lookup: CDR1 SQVTM, CDR2 ANQGSEA. The CDR3 is 15 amino acids. CDR3 protein: CSVGPDRTNTGELFF. The CDR3 DNA follows: TGCAGCGTTGGTCCTGACAGGACAAACACCGGGGAGCTGTTTTTT.

The chain is built from TRBV11-2 and TRBJ2-7; D may be TRBD2 (6 bases). The CDR3 contains 17 residues. In germline, CDR1 is SGHAT, CDR2 FQNNGV. The ends were cut back, 5 bases at V and 1 base at J, with 21 bases in the middle. DNA for the CDR3: TGTGCCAGCAGCCCGATTGGAGGGCCTAAGGGATCCTACGAGCAGTACTTC. Translated, it gives CASSPIGGPKGSYEQYF.

V is TRBV7-2 and J is TRBJ1-5, with TRBD1 identical over 7 bases. The length of the CDR3 is 14 residues. Germline assignment: CDR1 SGHTA and CDR2 FQGNSA. V was clipped by 7 bases and J by 1 base; unmatched bases: 4. CDR3 residues: CASNRDSSNQPQHF. CDR3 sequence (DNA): TGTGCCAGCAACAGGGACAGCAGCAATCAGCCCCAGCATTTT.

V and J are TRBV7-3 and TRBJ1-5; TRBD1 matches at 7 bases. The CDR3 covers 17 residues. V lost 2 bases to trimming and J lost 0 bases; unmatched junction nucleotides: 7. Germline V CDR1 and CDR2: SGHTA, FQGTGA. CDR3 region: CASSLYRDSVSNQPQHF. Written as DNA, the CDR3 is TGTGCCAGCAGCTTATACCGGGACAGCGTTAGCAATCAGCCCCAGCATTTT.

The rearrangement uses TRBV18 and TRBJ2-7; TRBD2 matches at 10 bases. This CDR3 is 16 amino acids long. The germline V gene encodes CDR1 KGHSH and CDR2 LQKENI. The V segment lost 1 base and the J segment 1 base; nucleotides outside the gene matches: 4. As DNA, the CDR3 is TGTGCCAGCTCACCACAGGGAGCGGGAGGGTCCTACGAGCAGTACTTC. Protein product: CASSPQGAGGSYEQYF.

CDR3 loop: CASSLAGTGEEKLFF. CDR3 bases: TGTGCCAGCAGCTTAGCGGGGACAGGGGAAGAAAAACTGTTTTTT. The chain has TRBV7-8 and TRBJ1-4; 10 bases map to TRBD1. CDR1 is SGHVS, CDR2 FQNEAQ, per germline. V lost 0 bases to trimming and J lost 8 bases; unmatched junction nucleotides: 3. This CDR3 region has 15 residues.

This chain links TRBV14 with TRBJ2-2; possible D gene TRBD2, 5 bases. V was pared by 4 bases and J by 5 bases, with 8 bases between. The CDR3 is 13 amino acids. The germline V gene has CDR1 SGHDN and CDR2 FVKESK. The CDR3 nucleotides read TGTGCCAGCAGCCCTACTAGGACCGGGGAGCTGTTTTTT. Encoded protein: CASSPTRTGELFF.

The rearrangement links TRBV9 to TRBJ2-2; TRBD1 might be the D (5 bases). CDR1 and CDR2 (germline): SGDLS, YYNGEE. V lost 0 bases to trimming and J lost 6 bases, with 12 bases between them. The CDR3 consists of 15 residues. DNA of the CDR3: TGTGCCAGCAGCGTAGGTGACCAAGGGGCCGGGGAGCTGTTTTTT. Translating it yields CASSVGDQGAGELFF.

The chain combines TRBV7-9 with TRBJ1-2, with a tentative D call TRBD1 (5 bases). The CDR3 consists of 15 residues. The V gene's germline CDR1 is SEHNR and CDR2 FQNEAQ (reference sequence). The ends were cut back, 5 bases at V and 3 bases at J, with 16 bases in the middle. The CDR3 nucleotides read TGTGCCAGCAGCCCGCGGTCAGGGAACCACTATGGCTACACCTTC. Translation: CASSPRSGNHYGYTF.

This clone was seen only a few times. The chain combines TRBV28 with TRBJ2-4; D may be TRBD2 (7 bases). Deletions cut 7 bases from V and 8 bases from J, with 15 bases between. The CDR3 runs 13 residues. Per the germline V gene, CDR1 is MDHEN and CDR2 is SYDVKM. DNA of the CDR3: TGTGCCAGCACCCTCACGGGGGGCGACATTCAGTACTTC. This codes for CASTLTGGDIQYF.

The gene calls are TRBV5-1 and TRBJ2-1; D unresolved. The V end was cut by 5 bases, the J end by 0 bases, with 15 bases between. CDR3 length: 16 residues. Germline CDR1 reads SGHRS; CDR2 reads YFSETQ. CDR3 amino acids: CASRALGGSSYNEQFF. CDR3 sequence (DNA): TGCGCCAGCAGGGCCCTAGGCGGTAGCTCCTACAATGAGCAGTTCTTC.

The rearrangement joins TRBV4-1 to TRBJ2-2; 11 bases map to TRBD2. CDR1 and CDR2 (germline): MGHRA, YSYEKL. J lost 4 bases, V lost 2 bases, and 6 bases had no gene match. The CDR3 is made up of 17 amino acids. The CDR3 protein is CASSQPTSGSSTGELFF. As DNA, the CDR3 is TGCGCCAGCAGCCAACCTACTAGCGGGAGTAGCACCGGGGAGCTGTTTTTT.

The chain joins TRBV5-4 to TRBJ2-3; 10 bases are shared with TRBD2. This CDR3 has 16 residues. Germline CDR1 reads SGHNT; CDR2 reads YYREEE (reference sequence). Trimming cost V 3 bases and J 3 bases; bases outside gene matches: 7. This CDR3 reads CASSSPPAGGTDTQYF. CDR3 in DNA: TGTGCCAGCAGCTCCCCCCCAGCGGGGGGGACAGATACGCAGTATTTT.

This chain joins TRBV18 and TRBJ2-7; D is possibly TRBD1 (6 bases). V dropped 5 bases and J dropped 3 bases, with 11 bases sitting between them. The V gene's germline CDR1 is KGHSH and CDR2 LQKENI. CDR3 size: 13 residues. Here the CDR3 DNA reads TGTGCCAGCTCAAGGACAGACGACTACGAGCAGTACTTC. Translation gives CASSRTDDYEQYF.

The CDR3 DNA reads as TGTGCCAGCAGTTTCCGCAGGGTAACCGGGGAGCTGTTTTTT. This encodes CASSFRRVTGELFF. This chain connects TRBV6-5 to TRBJ2-2; D possibly corresponds to TRBD1 (5 bases). Trimming shortened V by 4 bases and J by 5 bases, and 11 bases separated the two germline ends. This CDR3 has 14 amino acids. Germline CDR1 MNHEY, CDR2 SVGAGI.

J is TRBJ1-5 and V is TRBV30, with 7 bases lining up with TRBD1. J was trimmed by 8 bases and V by 2 bases; bases with no gene match: 6. Germline CDR1 and CDR2: GTSNPN and SVGIG (reference sequence). The CDR3 has 13 residues. The CDR3 region has the DNA TGTGCCTGGAGTATGGACAGGTGGGAGCCCCAGCATTTT. It is translated as CAWSMDRWEPQHF.

The J gene is TRBJ2-3, the V gene TRBV27; D is unclear. V shed 6 bases and J shed 0 bases, with 7 bases lying between them. Germline-derived CDR1 and CDR2 are MNHEY and SMNVEV (reference sequence). The CDR3 loop spans 13 amino acids. The CDR3 here is CASSPPSTDTQYF. The CDR3 DNA follows: TGTGCCAGCAGCCCTCCTAGCACAGATACGCAGTATTTT.